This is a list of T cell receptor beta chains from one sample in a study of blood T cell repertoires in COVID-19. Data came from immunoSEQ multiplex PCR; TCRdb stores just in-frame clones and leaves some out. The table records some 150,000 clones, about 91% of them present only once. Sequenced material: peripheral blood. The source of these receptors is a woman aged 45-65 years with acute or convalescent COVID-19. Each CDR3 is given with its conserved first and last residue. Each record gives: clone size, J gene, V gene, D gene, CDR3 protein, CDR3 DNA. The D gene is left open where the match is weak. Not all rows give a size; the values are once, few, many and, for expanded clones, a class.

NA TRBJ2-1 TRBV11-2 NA CASSPASRGEQFF TGTGCCAGCAGCCCCGCGTCCAGAGGTGAGCAGTTCTTC
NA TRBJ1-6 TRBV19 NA CASTQTAAGDSPLHF TGTGCCAGTACCCAAACAGCCGCCGGGGATTCACCCCTCCACTTT
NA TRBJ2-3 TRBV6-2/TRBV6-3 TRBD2 CASSRTKLAGSDTQYF TGTGCCAGCAGCCGAACCAAGCTAGCGGGATCCGATACGCAGTATTTT
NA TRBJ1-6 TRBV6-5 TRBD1 CASRPGQGHSPLHF TGTGCCAGCAGACCGGGACAGGGACATTCACCCCTCCACTTT
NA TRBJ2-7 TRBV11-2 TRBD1 CASSSGTGAYEQYF TGTGCCAGCAGCTCCGGGACAGGGGCGTACGAGCAGTACTTC
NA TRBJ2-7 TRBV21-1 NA CASSKDTTYEQYF TGTGCCAGCAGCAAAGACACGACCTACGAGCAGTACTTC
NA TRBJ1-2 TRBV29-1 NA CSVEDETQSVYGYTF TGCAGCGTTGAAGATGAGACACAATCAGTCTATGGCTACACCTTC
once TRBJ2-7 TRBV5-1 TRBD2 CASSWGLAGGPLEQYF TGCGCCAGCAGCTGGGGACTAGCGGGAGGGCCGTTGGAGCAGTACTTC
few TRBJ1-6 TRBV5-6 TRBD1 CASSLAGTGGNSPLHF TGTGCCAGCAGCTTGGCCGGGACAGGGGGTAATTCACCCCTCCACTTT
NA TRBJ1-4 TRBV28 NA CASSLNRGGGSEKLFF TGTGCCAGCAGTTTAAATCGGGGCGGGGGCAGTGAAAAACTGTTTTTT
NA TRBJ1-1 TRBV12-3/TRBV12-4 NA CASSFSRNTEAFF TGTGCCAGCAGTTTTTCCCGTAACACTGAAGCTTTCTTT
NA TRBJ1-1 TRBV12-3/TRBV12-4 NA CASSLDTEAFF TGTGCCAGCAGTCTTGACACTGAAGCTTTCTTT
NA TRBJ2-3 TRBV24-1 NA CATSGDAGLVTDTQYF TGTGCCACCAGTGGAGACGCGGGGCTAGTAACAGATACGCAGTATTTT
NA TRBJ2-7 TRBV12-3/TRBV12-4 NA CASSTTRDYEQYF TGTGCCAGCAGTACTACTAGGGACTACGAGCAGTACTTC
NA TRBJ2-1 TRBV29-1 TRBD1 CSVWAGGDNEQFF TGCAGCGTTTGGGCAGGGGGAGACAATGAGCAGTTCTTC
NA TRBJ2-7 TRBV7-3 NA CASSHPGYEQYF TGTGCCAGCAGCCACCCAGGATACGAGCAGTACTTC
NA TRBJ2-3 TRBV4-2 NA CASSQGGPSLDTQYF TGTGCCAGCAGCCAAGGGGGGCCGAGCTTGGATACGCAGTATTTT
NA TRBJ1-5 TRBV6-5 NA CASSYRAPGGNQPQHF TGTGCCAGCAGTTACCGGGCTCCGGGAGGCAATCAGCCCCAGCATTTT
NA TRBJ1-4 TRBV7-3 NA CASSLQANEKLFF TGTGCCAGCAGCTTACAGGCAAATGAAAAACTGTTTTTT
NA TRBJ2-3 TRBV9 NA CASTIGRATDTQYF TGTGCCAGCACCATCGGGCGGGCCACAGATACGCAGTATTTT
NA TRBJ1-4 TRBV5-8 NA CASSLGGQLDEKLFF TGTGCCAGCAGCTTGGGAGGGCAGCTTGACGAAAAACTGTTTTTT
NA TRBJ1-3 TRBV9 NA CASSVEVGNTIYF TGTGCCAGCAGCGTTGAGGTTGGAAACACCATATATTTT
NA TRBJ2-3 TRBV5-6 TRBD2 CASSSTGTRSTDTQYF TGTGCCAGCAGCTCTACCGGGACTAGAAGCACAGATACGCAGTATTTT
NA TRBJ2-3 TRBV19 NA CASAGVLSTDTQYF TGTGCCAGTGCAGGGGTCTTAAGCACAGATACGCAGTATTTT
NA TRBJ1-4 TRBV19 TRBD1 CASSIEGAGEKLFF TGTGCCAGTAGTATCGAGGGGGCCGGTGAAAAACTGTTTTTT
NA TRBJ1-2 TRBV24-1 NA CATPCCYTF TGTGCCACCCCCTGTTGCTACACCTTC
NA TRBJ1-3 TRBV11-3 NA CASSLGTGSNTIYF TGTGCCAGCAGCTTAGGTACAGGGAGCAACACCATATATTTT
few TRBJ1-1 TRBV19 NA CASSTRRTEAFF TGTGCCAGTTCGACCCGGAGGACTGAAGCTTTCTTT
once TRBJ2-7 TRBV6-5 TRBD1 CASSYDRVEQYF TGTGCCAGCAGTTACGACAGGGTCGAGCAGTACTTC
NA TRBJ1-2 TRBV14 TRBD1 CASSHPFQGQGKSGYTF TGTGCCAGCAGCCACCCATTTCAAGGACAGGGGAAGAGTGGCTACACCTTC
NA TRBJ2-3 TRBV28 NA CASSLGAGNTDTQYF TGTGCCAGCAGTTTGGGCGCGGGGAACACAGATACGCAGTATTTT
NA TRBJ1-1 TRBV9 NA CASSPRDKFNTEAFF TGTGCCAGCAGCCCCCGGGACAAGTTCAACACTGAAGCTTTCTTT
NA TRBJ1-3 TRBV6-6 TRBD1 CASSRGQSPNTIYF TGTGCCAGCAGTAGGGGACAGTCTCCAAACACCATATATTTT
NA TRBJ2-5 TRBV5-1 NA CASSVLTGVQETQYF TGCGCCAGCAGCGTTCTCACAGGTGTACAAGAGACCCAGTACTTC
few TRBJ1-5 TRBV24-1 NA CATSRAGQGQPQHF TGTGCCACCAGTCGGGCAGGCCAGGGACAGCCCCAGCATTTT
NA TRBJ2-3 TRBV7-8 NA CASSLVSQGISTDTQYF TGTGCCAGCAGCTTAGTATCCCAGGGAATTAGCACAGATACGCAGTATTTT
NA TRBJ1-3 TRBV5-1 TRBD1 CASSLTGFGNTIYF TGCGCCAGCAGCCTGACAGGGTTCGGAAACACCATATATTTT
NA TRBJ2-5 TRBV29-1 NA CSGRKGGQETQYF TGCAGCGGCCGAAAAGGAGGTCAAGAGACCCAGTACTTC
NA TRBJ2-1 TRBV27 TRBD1 CASTWLLSGQADNEQFF TGTGCCAGCACTTGGCTCTTGAGTGGACAGGCGGACAATGAGCAGTTCTTC
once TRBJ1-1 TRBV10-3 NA CAISESGDTEAFF TGTGCCATCAGTGAGTCAGGGGACACTGAAGCTTTCTTT
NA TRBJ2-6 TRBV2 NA CASSVNHRSSGYGVLTF TGTGCCAGCAGTGTTAATCACAGATCAAGCGGGTATGGCGTCCTGACTTTC
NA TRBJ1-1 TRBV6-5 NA CASRTPLNTEAFF TGTGCCAGCAGGACACCACTGAACACTGAAGCTTTCTTT
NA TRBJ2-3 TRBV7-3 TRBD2 CASSLHGGGTDTQYF TGTGCCAGCAGCCTTCACGGGGGGGGCACAGATACGCAGTATTTT
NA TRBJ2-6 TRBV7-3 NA CASSSTGANVLTF TGTGCCAGCAGCTCCACAGGGGCCAACGTCCTGACTTTC
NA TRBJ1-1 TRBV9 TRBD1 CASSVGDREVPEAFF TGTGCCAGCAGCGTGGGGGACAGGGAGGTTCCTGAAGCTTTCTTT
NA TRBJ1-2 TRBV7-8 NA CASSLANGGLGGGYTF TGTGCCAGCAGCTTAGCGAATGGAGGTCTAGGGGGTGGCTACACCTTC
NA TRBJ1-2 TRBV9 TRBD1 CASSVGQGAPNYGYTF TGTGCCAGCAGCGTAGGGCAGGGGGCCCCGAACTATGGCTACACCTTC
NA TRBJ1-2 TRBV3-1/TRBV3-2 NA CASSQARGAYGYTF TGTGCCAGCAGCCAAGCAAGGGGCGCTTATGGCTACACCTTC
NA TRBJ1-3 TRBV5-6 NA CASSPGGNTIYF TGTGCCAGCAGCCCAGGGGGAAACACCATATATTTT
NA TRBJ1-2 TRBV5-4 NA CASSFQLGRGRNGYTF TGTGCCAGCAGCTTCCAACTGGGCAGGGGACGTAATGGCTACACCTTC
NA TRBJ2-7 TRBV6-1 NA CASSEARQPIPYEQYF TGTGCCAGCAGTGAAGCGCGGCAGCCCATCCCCTACGAGCAGTACTTC